This T cell receptor (beta chain) was found in a study of tumor-infiltrating lymphocytes in primary liver carcinoma. Taking 20-30 mg of unsorted bulk tissue, the authors co-extracted RNA and DNA. Over 85% of the cells in every tumor sample were viable tumor cells. Researchers generated TCR beta cDNA from roughly 520 ng of total RNA, relying on a constant-region primer. ARM-PCR, slightly modified, supplied the TCR beta libraries through three nested multiplex PCR rounds. It was with TRBV1-TRBV30 forward primers and a C-beta reverse primer that the first two PCR rounds were run, at 10 to 11 cycles each. TCRdb re-analysed the multiplex PCR reads in MiXCR, keeping a single row per CDR3 protein. The sample yields tens of thousands of distinct CDR3 sequences, 74% seen once. CDR1 and CDR2 from the germline V gene are MNHEY and SVGEGT. The CDR3 has 12 residues. Points on this clonotype: Its specificity is unknown. The junction departs from germline at one end; a sequencing error may be responsible.

Study outcomes and limitations: Tumor top-250-clone fractions significantly exceeded those of blood (p = 0.039).

Sequencing was performed on liver tumor tissue from sampling region 4. The sample's subset: tumor region T4, right-lateral pole. J is TRBJ2-7 and V is TRBV6-2 or TRBV6-3; no clear D gene. The TCR comes from a man aged 35 to 55 with primary liver carcinoma and hepatitis B virus infection. Here the CDR3 reads CGSSYSIYGQHF. The CDR3 nucleotides read TGTGGCAGCAGTTACTCGATCTACGGGCAGCACTTC.